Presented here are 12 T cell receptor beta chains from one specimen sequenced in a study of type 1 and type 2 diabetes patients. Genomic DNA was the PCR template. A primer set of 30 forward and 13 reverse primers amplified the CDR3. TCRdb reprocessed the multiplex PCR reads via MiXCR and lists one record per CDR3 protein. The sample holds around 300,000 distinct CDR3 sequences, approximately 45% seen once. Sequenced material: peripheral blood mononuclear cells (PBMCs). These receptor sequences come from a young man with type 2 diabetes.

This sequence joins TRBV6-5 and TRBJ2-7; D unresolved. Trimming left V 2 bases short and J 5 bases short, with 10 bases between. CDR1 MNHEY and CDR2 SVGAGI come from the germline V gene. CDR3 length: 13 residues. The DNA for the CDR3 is TGTGCCAGCAGTTACGGAGAGGTGGACGAGCAGTACTTC. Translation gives CASSYGEVDEQYF.

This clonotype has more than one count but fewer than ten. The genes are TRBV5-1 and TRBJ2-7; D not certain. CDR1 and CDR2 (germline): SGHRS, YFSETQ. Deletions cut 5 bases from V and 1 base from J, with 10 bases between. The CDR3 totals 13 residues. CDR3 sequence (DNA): TGCGCCAGCAGGAAGGCGGAATCCTACGAGCAGTACTTC. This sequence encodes CASRKAESYEQYF. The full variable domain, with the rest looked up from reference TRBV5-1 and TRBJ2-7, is KAGVTQTPRYLIKTRGQQVTLSCSPISGHRSVSWYQQTPGQGLQFLFEYFSETQRNKGNFPGRFSGRQFSNSRSEMNVSTLELGDSALYLCASRKAESYEQYFGPGTRLTVT.

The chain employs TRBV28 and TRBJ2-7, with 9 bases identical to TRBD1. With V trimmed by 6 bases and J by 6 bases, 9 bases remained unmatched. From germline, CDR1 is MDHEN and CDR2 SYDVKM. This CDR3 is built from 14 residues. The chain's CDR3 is CASRGDRVFSEQYF. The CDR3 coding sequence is TGTGCCAGCAGGGGGGACAGGGTTTTTAGCGAGCAGTACTTC.

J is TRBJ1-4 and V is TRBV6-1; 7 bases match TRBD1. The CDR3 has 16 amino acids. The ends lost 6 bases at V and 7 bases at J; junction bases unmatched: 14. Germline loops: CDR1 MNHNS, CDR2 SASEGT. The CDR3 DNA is TGTGCCAGCAGCGAAACGAGGACAGGTCATCGTGAAAAACTGTTTTTT. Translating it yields CASSETRTGHREKLFF.

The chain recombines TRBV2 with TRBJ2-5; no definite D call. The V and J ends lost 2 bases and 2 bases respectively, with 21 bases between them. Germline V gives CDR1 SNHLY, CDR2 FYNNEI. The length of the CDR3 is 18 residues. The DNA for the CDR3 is TGTGCCAGCAGTGAAAGTAGTCGGTCGGGTTATCCTCAAGAGACCCAGTACTTC. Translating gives CASSESSRSGYPQETQYF.

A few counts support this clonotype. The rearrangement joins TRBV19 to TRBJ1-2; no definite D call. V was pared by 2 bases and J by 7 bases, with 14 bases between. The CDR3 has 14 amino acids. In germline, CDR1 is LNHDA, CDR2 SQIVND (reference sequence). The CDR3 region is CASSIRVEGSGYTF. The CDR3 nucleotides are TGTGCCAGTAGTATAAGGGTAGAGGGATCTGGCTACACCTTC.

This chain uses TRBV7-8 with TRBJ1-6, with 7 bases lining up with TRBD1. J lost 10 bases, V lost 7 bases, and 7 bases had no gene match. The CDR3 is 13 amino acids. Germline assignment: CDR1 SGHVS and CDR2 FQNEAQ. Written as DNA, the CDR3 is TGTGCCAGCATAGGACAGGTGGGGTCACCCCTCCACTTT. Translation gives CASIGQVGSPLHF.

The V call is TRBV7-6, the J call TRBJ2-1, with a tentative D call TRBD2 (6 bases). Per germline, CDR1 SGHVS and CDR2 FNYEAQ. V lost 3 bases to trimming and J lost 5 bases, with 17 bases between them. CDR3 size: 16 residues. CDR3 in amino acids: CASSLGPGSSHNEQFF. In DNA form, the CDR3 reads TGTGCCAGCAGCTTGGGTCCCGGGAGTAGCCACAATGAGCAGTTCTTC.

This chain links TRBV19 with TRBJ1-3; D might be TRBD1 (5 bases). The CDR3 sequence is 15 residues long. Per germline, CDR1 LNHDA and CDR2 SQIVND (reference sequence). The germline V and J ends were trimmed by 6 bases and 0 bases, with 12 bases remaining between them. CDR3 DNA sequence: TGTGCCAGTAGGAGGGACGGGAACTCTGGAAACACCATATATTTT. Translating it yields CASRRDGNSGNTIYF.

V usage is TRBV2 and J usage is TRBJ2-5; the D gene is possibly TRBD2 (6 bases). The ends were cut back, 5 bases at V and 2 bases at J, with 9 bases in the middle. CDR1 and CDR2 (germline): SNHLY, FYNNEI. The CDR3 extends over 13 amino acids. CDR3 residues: CASSWGEQETQYF. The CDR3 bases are TGTGCCAGCAGTTGGGGGGAGCAAGAGACCCAGTACTTC. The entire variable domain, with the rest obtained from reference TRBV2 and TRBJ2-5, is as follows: EPEVTQTPSHQVTQMGQEVILRCVPISNHLYFYWYRQILGQKVEFLVSFYNNEISEKSEIFDDQFSVERPDGSNFTLKIRSTKLEDSAMYFCASSWGEQETQYFGPGTRLLVL.

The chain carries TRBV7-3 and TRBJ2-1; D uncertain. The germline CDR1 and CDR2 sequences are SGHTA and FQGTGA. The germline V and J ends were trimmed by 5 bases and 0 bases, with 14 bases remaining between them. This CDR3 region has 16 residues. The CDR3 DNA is TGTGCCAGCAGCGCCCAATTGGTGAGCTCCTACAATGAGCAGTTCTTC. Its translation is CASSAQLVSSYNEQFF. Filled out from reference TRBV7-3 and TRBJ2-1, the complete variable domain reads GAGVSQTPSNKVTEKGKYVELRCDPISGHTALYWYRQSLGQGPEFLIYFQGTGAADDSGLPNDRFFAVRPEGSVSTLKIQRTERGDSAVYLCASSAQLVSSYNEQFFGPGTRLTVL.

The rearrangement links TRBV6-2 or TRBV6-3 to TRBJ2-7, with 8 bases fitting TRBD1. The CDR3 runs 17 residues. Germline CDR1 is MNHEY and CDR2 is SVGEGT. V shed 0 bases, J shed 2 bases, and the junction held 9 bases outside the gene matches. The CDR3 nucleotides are TGTGCCAGCAGTTACTCTATCCGGACAGGGAACACCTACGAGCAGTACTTC. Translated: CASSYSIRTGNTYEQYF.